This entry lists 27 T cell receptor beta chains sequenced from one sample in a study of blood T cell repertoires in COVID-19. The repertoire was sequenced with immunoSEQ multiplex PCR; TCRdb's copy has only in-frame clones and lacks some. The sample consists of roughly 180,000 clones, 75% to 90% of them appearing once. Sequencing was done on a sample of PBMCs or T cells enriched from blood (not recorded which). These receptors originate from a woman aged 45-65 years who had recovered from COVID-19.

This chain joins TRBV14 and TRBJ1-3, with a possible D match to TRBD1 (5 bases). Trimming took 1 base from V and 4 from J, leaving 14 bases between them. The CDR3 sequence is 16 residues long. Germline CDR1 and CDR2: SGHDN and FVKESK. The chain's CDR3 is CASSQVQGFSGNTIYF. CDR3 nucleotides: TGTGCCAGCAGCCAAGTTCAGGGTTTTTCCGGAAACACCATATATTTT.

J is TRBJ2-5 and V is TRBV5-6, with 11 bases fitting TRBD2. Unmatched junction bases numbered 8, after V lost 2 bases and J lost 5 bases. The CDR3 runs 16 residues. From germline, CDR1 is SGHDT and CDR2 YYEEEE. CDR3 DNA: TGTGCCAGCAGCTTATTAGTAGCGGGAGGGCTCGAGACCCAGTACTTC. The encoded protein is CASSLLVAGGLETQYF.

CDR3 sequence: CASSAGGTGANVLTF. As DNA, the CDR3 is TGTGCCAGCAGCGCAGGGGGAACCGGGGCCAACGTCCTGACTTTC. The chain carries TRBV11-3 and TRBJ2-6; 7 bases fit TRBD1. There are 15 residues in the CDR3. The V and J ends lost 5 bases and 4 bases, in that order; junction bases with no gene match: 5. Per germline, CDR1 SGHNT and CDR2 YENEEA.

The chain combines TRBV28 with TRBJ1-1; D is perhaps TRBD1 (5 bases). CDR1 MDHEN and CDR2 SYDVKM come from the germline V gene. The V gene lost 2 bases and the J gene lost 10 bases, with 8 bases spanning the gap. This CDR3 comprises 11 residues. The CDR3 DNA follows: TGTGCCAGCAGTTTAAGGGGTTCAGCTTTCTTT. This translates into CASSLRGSAFF.

V is TRBV19 and J is TRBJ1-5; TRBD1 might be the D (5 bases). V was cut by 4 bases and J by 0 bases, with 19 bases left in between. Germline CDR1 reads LNHDA; CDR2 reads SQIVND (reference sequence). The length of the CDR3 is 18 residues. The CDR3 DNA reads as TGTGCCAGTAGTACCCATTCGACAGCCCAGTTTAGCAATCAGCCCCAGCATTTT. Translation gives CASSTHSTAQFSNQPQHF.

The table lists this clone with a count of one. The rearrangement joins TRBV7-9 to TRBJ2-3; the match to TRBD2 covers 7 bases. Germline V lookup: CDR1 SEHNR, CDR2 FQNEAQ (reference sequence). The CDR3 is 15 amino acids. Losses at the gene ends were 4 bases for V and 0 bases for J; bases not matched to a gene: 4. This CDR3 reads CASSSGTTSTDTQYF. CDR3 DNA: TGTGCCAGCAGCTCCGGGACTACTAGCACAGATACGCAGTATTTT.

The chain employs TRBV30 and TRBJ1-1, with a possible D match to TRBD1 (6 bases). CDR1 and CDR2 from the germline V gene are GTSNPN and SVGIG (reference sequence). The CDR3 length is 11 residues. The CDR3 DNA is TGTGCGGGGGGGCCTTACACTGAAGCTTTCTTT. As protein: CAGGPYTEAFF.

The V gene is TRBV5-1, the J gene TRBJ1-1; tentative D call: TRBD1 (6 bases). There are 14 residues in the CDR3. The V gene lost 5 bases and the J gene lost 1 base, with 12 bases spanning the gap. Germline V gives CDR1 SGHRS, CDR2 YFSETQ. CDR3 region: CASREQGKNTEAFF. The DNA of the CDR3 is TGCGCCAGCAGGGAACAGGGAAAGAACACTGAAGCTTTCTTT.

The V gene is TRBV11-2, the J gene TRBJ1-2; D remains ambiguous. Germline V gives CDR1 SGHAT, CDR2 FQNNGV. Trimming removed 0 bases from V and 1 base from J, with 9 bases in between. The CDR3 runs to 15 residues. CDR3 protein: CASSLETRDNYGYTF. The CDR3 DNA sequence: TGTGCCAGCAGCTTAGAAACTCGAGATAACTATGGCTACACCTTC.

V and J are TRBV19 and TRBJ1-5, with 10 nucleotides matching TRBD1. V lost 10 bases, J lost 1 base, and 13 bases stayed unmatched. CDR1 LNHDA and CDR2 SQIVND come from the germline V gene (reference sequence). CDR3 length: 17 residues. This chain's CDR3 is CAMSTGTGALSNQPQHF. The CDR3 bases are TGTGCCATGTCCACCGGGACAGGGGCTTTGAGCAATCAGCCCCAGCATTTT.

This chain joins TRBV20-1 and TRBJ1-2; D ambiguous. This CDR3 is built from 11 residues. V lost 5 bases, J lost 9 bases, and 13 bases lay in between. Germline V gene data show CDR1 as DFQATT and CDR2 as SNEGSKA (reference sequence). The CDR3 region is CSARSGFSYTF. The CDR3 nucleotides are TGCAGTGCTCGCTCAGGATTCAGCTACACCTTC.

The genes are TRBV28 and TRBJ2-3, with 7 bases identical to TRBD2. CDR3 length: 14 residues. CDR1 is MDHEN, CDR2 SYDVKM, per germline. The V segment lost 1 base and the J segment 3 bases; nucleotides outside the gene matches: 1. Here the CDR3 DNA reads TGTGCCAGCAGTTTATCGCGGGGGACAGATACGCAGTATTTT. This gives the protein CASSLSRGTDTQYF.

This CDR3 reads CASSQSWQGNSEQYV. The CDR3 bases are TGTGCCAGCAGCCAATCCTGGCAGGGAAACAGCGAGCAGTACGTC. The V gene is TRBV16, the J gene TRBJ2-7; D possibly corresponds to TRBD1 (5 bases). Trimming pared 0 bases from V and 6 bases from J, leaving 15 bases between. The CDR3 extends over 15 amino acids. Germline CDR1 and CDR2: KGHSY and FQNENV.

The rearrangement uses TRBV9 and TRBJ2-2; perhaps TRBD2 as D (6 bases). This CDR3 is 15 amino acids long. Germline-derived CDR1 and CDR2 are SGDLS and YYNGEE. Trimming took off 4 bases at V and 7 bases at J, with 17 bases between the two ends. The CDR3 is CASSPRGPEGGELFF. CDR3 coding DNA: TGTGCCAGCAGCCCCAGAGGGCCGGAGGGCGGGGAGCTGTTTTTT.

V usage is TRBV2 and J usage is TRBJ2-3; TRBD2 agrees at 10 bases. CDR1 is SNHLY and CDR2 is FYNNEI in the germline V gene. This CDR3 is built from 14 residues. V was clipped by 6 bases and J by 6 bases; unmatched bases: 6. The CDR3 protein is CASSELAGVDTQYF. The CDR3 coding sequence is TGTGCCAGCAGCGAGCTAGCGGGAGTTGATACGCAGTATTTT. The full variable domain, with the rest looked up from reference TRBV2 and TRBJ2-3, is EPEVTQTPSHQVTQMGQEVILRCVPISNHLYFYWYRQILGQKVEFLVSFYNNEISEKSEIFDDQFSVERPDGSNFTLKIRSTKLEDSAMYFCASSELAGVDTQYFGPGTRLTVL.

This clone was picked up one time. The chain uses TRBV7-8 and TRBJ2-1, with 8 bases lining up with TRBD2. Germline values: CDR1 SGHVS, CDR2 FQNEAQ. The CDR3 sequence is 17 residues long. The trim removed 2 bases at V and 8 bases at J, leaving 14 bases unmatched. The CDR3 nucleotides read TGTGCCAGCAGCTTACTGGTGGCAGCCACTAGCGGAGATGAGCAGTTCTTC. The encoded protein is CASSLLVAATSGDEQFF.

CDR3 DNA sequence: TGTGCCACCTCTGGGACTAGCGGGGGCGGAGATACGCAGTATTTT. Translating gives CATSGTSGGGDTQYF. The V and J genes are TRBV19 and TRBJ2-3; 14 bases line up with TRBD2. CDR3 length: 15 amino acids. Germline CDR1 reads LNHDA; CDR2 reads SQIVND (reference sequence). J lost 5 bases, V lost 10 bases, and 8 bases had no gene match.

The chain has TRBV19 and TRBJ1-2; 8 nucleotides match TRBD1. The CDR3 length is 19 residues. V dropped 4 bases and J dropped 4; count of bases not matched to a gene: 20. Germline V CDR1 and CDR2: LNHDA, SQIVND (reference sequence). The CDR3 coding sequence is TGTGCCAGTAGTACCCCCAATGGGGCAGGGGGCTCTACCCTCTATGGCTACACCTTC. Protein sequence: CASSTPNGAGGSTLYGYTF.

This chain joins TRBV5-1 and TRBJ2-1; D not resolved. Germline lookup yields CDR1 SGHRS and CDR2 YFSETQ. This CDR3 is built from 14 residues. V was pared by 0 bases and J by 0 bases, with 4 bases between. The CDR3 coding sequence is TGCGCCAGCAGCTTGGACGGCTCCTACAATGAGCAGTTCTTC. This encodes CASSLDGSYNEQFF.

The chain joins TRBV5-1 to TRBJ1-6; TRBD1 might be the D (5 bases). The length of the CDR3 is 14 residues. In germline, CDR1 is SGHRS, CDR2 YFSETQ. Trimming shortened V by 9 bases and J by 6 bases, and 16 bases separated the two germline ends. CDR3 in DNA: TGCGCCACCAGTGAGGGAGGGGTTAATTCACCCCTCCACTTT. As protein: CATSEGGVNSPLHF.

The J gene is TRBJ2-3, the V gene TRBV29-1; perhaps TRBD2 as D (7 bases). The CDR3 contains 11 residues. V lost 5 bases to trimming and J lost 6 bases, with 9 bases between them. The germline gives CDR1 SQVTM, CDR2 ANQGSEA. The CDR3 protein is CSVKGGDTQYF. The DNA of the CDR3 is TGCAGCGTTAAGGGGGGGGATACGCAGTATTTT.

V and J are TRBV5-4 and TRBJ2-3; 7 nucleotides line up with TRBD1. The CDR3 length is 15 residues. V trimming: 6 bases; J trimming: 1 base; junction bases outside the gene matches: 8. Germline V gene lookup returns CDR1 SGHNT and CDR2 YYREEE (reference sequence). The CDR3 DNA reads TGTGCCAGCATCTTTAGACAGGGAGGCACAGATACGCAGTATTTT. Protein product: CASIFRQGGTDTQYF.

This clone has only one observation. V and J are TRBV3-1 (or the pseudogene TRBV3-2) and TRBJ1-4; possibly TRBD1 for D (6 bases). V was shortened by 4 bases and J by 8 bases, with 17 bases between the two germline ends. Per germline, CDR1 LGHDT and CDR2 YNNKEL (reference sequence). The CDR3 sequence is 15 residues long. For the CDR3, the DNA is TGTGCCAGCAGCCCATGGGACACCGAGGGGGAAAAACTGTTTTTT. Amino acids: CASSPWDTEGEKLFF.

The CDR3 reads CASSQTGNQPQHF. CDR3 coding DNA: TGTGCCAGCAGCCAAACAGGGAATCAGCCCCAGCATTTT. The chain combines TRBV5-6 with TRBJ1-5, with D perhaps matching TRBD1 (6 bases). The CDR3 extends over 13 amino acids. V was trimmed by 4 bases and J by 4 bases, leaving 9 bases between them. Germline V gene sequence: CDR1 SGHDT, CDR2 YYEEEE.

V and J are TRBV9 and TRBJ1-2; TRBD1 matches at 7 bases. CDR3 length equals 16 residues. Germline trimming cut 3 bases from V and 4 bases from J; bases unmatched to any gene: 12. Germline loops: CDR1 SGDLS, CDR2 YYNGEE. CDR3 residues: CASSEDGTAFPYGYTF. The CDR3 nucleotides read TGTGCCAGCAGCGAAGACGGGACAGCTTTTCCCTATGGCTACACCTTC.

This clone was observed a handful of times. This chain links TRBV5-1 with TRBJ1-2; 7 bases fit TRBD1. J lost 6 bases, V lost 2 bases, and 1 base had no gene match. The CDR3 spans 12 residues. The V gene's germline CDR1 is SGHRS and CDR2 YFSETQ. CDR3 coding DNA: TGCGCCAGCAGCTTTGACAGGGATGGCTACACCTTC. Translated: CASSFDRDGYTF.

This chain connects TRBV7-3 to TRBJ1-1; D is perhaps TRBD1 (6 bases). The germline CDR1 and CDR2 sequences are SGHTA and FQGTGA. This CDR3 spans 13 amino acids. Trimming cost V 5 bases and J 7 bases, with 14 bases left between them. The CDR3 loop is CASSPRGGSEAFF. DNA of the CDR3: TGTGCCAGCAGCCCCAGGGGAGGGAGTGAAGCTTTCTTT.